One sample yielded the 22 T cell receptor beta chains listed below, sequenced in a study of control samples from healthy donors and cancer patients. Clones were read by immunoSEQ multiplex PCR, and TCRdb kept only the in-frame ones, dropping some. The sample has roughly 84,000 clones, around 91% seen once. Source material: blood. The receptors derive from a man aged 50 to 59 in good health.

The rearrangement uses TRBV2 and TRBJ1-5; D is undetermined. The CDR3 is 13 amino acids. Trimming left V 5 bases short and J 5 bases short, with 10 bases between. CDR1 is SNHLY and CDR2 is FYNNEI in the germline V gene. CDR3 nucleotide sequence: TGTGCCAGCAGTAGAGGGCTGTATCAGCCCCAGCATTTT. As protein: CASSRGLYQPQHF.

The CDR3 coding sequence is TGTGCCAGTCTGGGATTTGGGGAAGGGAATGAAGCTTTCTTT. Translated, it gives CASLGFGEGNEAFF. The V call is TRBV6-5, the J call TRBJ1-1; D gene ambiguous. The V and J ends lost 9 bases and 7 bases respectively, with 21 bases between them. Germline V gives CDR1 MNHEY, CDR2 SVGAGI. This CDR3 contains 14 residues.

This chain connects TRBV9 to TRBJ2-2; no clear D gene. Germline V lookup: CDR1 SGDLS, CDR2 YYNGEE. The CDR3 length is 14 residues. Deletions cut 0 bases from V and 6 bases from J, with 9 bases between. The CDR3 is CASSVDGRAGELFF. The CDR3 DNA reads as TGTGCCAGCAGCGTAGACGGGCGCGCCGGGGAGCTGTTTTTT.

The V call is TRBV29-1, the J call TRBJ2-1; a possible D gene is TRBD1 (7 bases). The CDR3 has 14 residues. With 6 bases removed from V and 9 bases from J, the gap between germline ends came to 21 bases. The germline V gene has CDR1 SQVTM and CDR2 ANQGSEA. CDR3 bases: TGCAGCGTAAGTCCCGGGACAGTGGAGGGTGAGCAGTTCTTC. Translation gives CSVSPGTVEGEQFF.

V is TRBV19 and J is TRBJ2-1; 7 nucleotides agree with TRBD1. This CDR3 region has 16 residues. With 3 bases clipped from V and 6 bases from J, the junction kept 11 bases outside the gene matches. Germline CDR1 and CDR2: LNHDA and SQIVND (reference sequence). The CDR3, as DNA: TGTGCCAGTAGTATGGGTCGCGACAGGGTGGCCAATGAGCAGTTCTTC. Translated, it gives CASSMGRDRVANEQFF.

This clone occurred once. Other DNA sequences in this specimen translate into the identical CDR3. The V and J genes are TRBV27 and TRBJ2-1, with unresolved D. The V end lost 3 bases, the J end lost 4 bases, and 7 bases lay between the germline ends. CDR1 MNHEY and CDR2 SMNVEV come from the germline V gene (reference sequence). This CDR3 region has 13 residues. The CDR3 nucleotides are TGTGCCAGCAGTTTCGGGCTTTACAATGAGCAGTTCTTC. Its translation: CASSFGLYNEQFF.

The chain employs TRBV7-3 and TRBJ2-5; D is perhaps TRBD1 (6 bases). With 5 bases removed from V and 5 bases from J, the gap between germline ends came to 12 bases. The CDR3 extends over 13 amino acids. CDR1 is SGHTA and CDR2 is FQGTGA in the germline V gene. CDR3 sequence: CASSTGLGETQYF. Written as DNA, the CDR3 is TGTGCCAGCAGCACAGGGCTTGGCGAGACCCAGTACTTC.

The CDR3 DNA is TGTGCCAGCAGCTCTCTGACAGGTTTCTACGAGCAGTACTTC. Amino acids: CASSSLTGFYEQYF. The V gene is TRBV7-8, the J gene TRBJ2-7; weak D call: TRBD1 (6 bases). The V and J ends lost 4 bases and 3 bases respectively, with 13 bases between them. CDR1 SGHVS and CDR2 FQNEAQ come from the germline V gene. CDR3 length: 14 amino acids.

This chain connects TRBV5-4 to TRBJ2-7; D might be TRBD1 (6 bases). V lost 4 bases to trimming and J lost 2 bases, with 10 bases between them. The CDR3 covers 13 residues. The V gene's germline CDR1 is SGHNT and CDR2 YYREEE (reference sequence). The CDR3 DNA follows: TGTGCCAGCAGCCTTCAGGGGCCCTACGAGCAGTACTTC. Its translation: CASSLQGPYEQYF.

CDR3 DNA: TGTGCCAGTAGGGTATACAGGGACGGGACTGAAGCTTTCTTT. Translating it yields CASRVYRDGTEAFF. The V gene is TRBV6-6, the J gene TRBJ1-1, with a possible D match to TRBD1 (6 bases). Trimming took 9 bases from V and 5 from J, leaving 19 bases between them. There are 14 residues in the CDR3. Germline lookup yields CDR1 MNHNY and CDR2 SVGAGI (reference sequence).

CDR3 nucleotide sequence: TGTGCCAGCAGCTTCACGGGGAGGGTGGCCTATGGCTACACCTTC. This gives the protein CASSFTGRVAYGYTF. The chain joins TRBV13 to TRBJ1-2; D is unclear. The CDR3 is 15 amino acids. In germline, CDR1 is PRHDT, CDR2 FYEKMQ (reference sequence). Deletions cut 3 bases from V and 4 bases from J, with 15 bases between.

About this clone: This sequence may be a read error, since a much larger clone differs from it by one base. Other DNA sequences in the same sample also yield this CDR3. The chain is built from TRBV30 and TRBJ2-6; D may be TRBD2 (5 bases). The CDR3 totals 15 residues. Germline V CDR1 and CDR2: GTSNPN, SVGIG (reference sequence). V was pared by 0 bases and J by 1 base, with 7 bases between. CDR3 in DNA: TGTGCCTGGAGTGTACTAGGGTCTGGGGCCAACGTCCTGACTTTC. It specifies CAWSVLGSGANVLTF. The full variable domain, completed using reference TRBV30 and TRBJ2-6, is SQTIHQWPATLVQPVGSPLSLECTVEGTSNPNLYWYRQAAGRGLQLLFYSVGIGQISSEVPQNLSASRPQDRQFILSSKKLLLSDSGFYLCAWSVLGSGANVLTFGAGSRLTVL.

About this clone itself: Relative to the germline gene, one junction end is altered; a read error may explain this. The CDR3 reads CASSLAYGSLF. CDR3 nucleotides: TGTGCCAGCAGCTTAGCCTACGGTTCCCTTTTT. The genes are TRBV7-9 and TRBJ1-3, with D hard to call. The germline V gene encodes CDR1 SEHNR and CDR2 FQNEAQ (reference sequence). The CDR3 sequence is 11 residues long.

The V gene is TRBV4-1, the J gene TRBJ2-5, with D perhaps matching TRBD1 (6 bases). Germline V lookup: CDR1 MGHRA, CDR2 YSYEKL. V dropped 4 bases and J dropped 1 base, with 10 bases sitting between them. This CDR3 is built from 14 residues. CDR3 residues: CASSRGPVQETQYF. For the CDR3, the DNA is TGCGCCAGCAGCCGGGGGCCGGTCCAAGAGACCCAGTACTTC.

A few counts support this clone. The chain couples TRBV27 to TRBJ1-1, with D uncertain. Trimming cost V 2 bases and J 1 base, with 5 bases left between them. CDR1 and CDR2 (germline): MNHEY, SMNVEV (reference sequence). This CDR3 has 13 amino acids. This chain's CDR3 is CASSLRGNTEAFF. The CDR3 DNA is TGTGCCAGCAGTTTAAGAGGGAACACTGAAGCTTTCTTT.

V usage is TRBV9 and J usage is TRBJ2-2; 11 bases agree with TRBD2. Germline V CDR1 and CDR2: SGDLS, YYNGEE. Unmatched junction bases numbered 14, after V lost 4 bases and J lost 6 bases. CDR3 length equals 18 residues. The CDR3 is CASSKFPQGGLAAGELFF. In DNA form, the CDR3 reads TGTGCCAGCAGCAAATTTCCCCAGGGGGGACTAGCGGCCGGGGAGCTGTTTTTT.

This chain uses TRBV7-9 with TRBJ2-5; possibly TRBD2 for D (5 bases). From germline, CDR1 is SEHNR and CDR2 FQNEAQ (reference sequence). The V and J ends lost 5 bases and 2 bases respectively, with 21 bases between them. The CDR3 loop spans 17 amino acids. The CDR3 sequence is CASSTGVKKASQETQYF. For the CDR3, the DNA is TGTGCCAGCAGCACCGGGGTCAAGAAGGCGTCACAAGAGACCCAGTACTTC. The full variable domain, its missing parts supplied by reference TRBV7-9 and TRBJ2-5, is DTGVSQNPRHKITKRGQNVTFRCDPISEHNRLYWYRQTLGQGPEFLTYFQNEAQLEKSRLLSDRFSAERPKGSFSTLEIQRTEQGDSAMYLCASSTGVKKASQETQYFGPGTRLLVL.

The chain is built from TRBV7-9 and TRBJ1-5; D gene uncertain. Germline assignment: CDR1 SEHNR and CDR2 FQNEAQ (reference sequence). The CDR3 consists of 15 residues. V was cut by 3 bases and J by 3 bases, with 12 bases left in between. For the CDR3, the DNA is TGTGCCAGCAGCTTGGCCGGGTCGCACAATCAGCCCCAGCATTTT. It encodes CASSLAGSHNQPQHF.

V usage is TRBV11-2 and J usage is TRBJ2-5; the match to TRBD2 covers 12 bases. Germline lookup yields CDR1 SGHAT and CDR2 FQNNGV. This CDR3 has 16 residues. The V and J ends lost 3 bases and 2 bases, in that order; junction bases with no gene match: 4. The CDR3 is CASSLGGLAGQETQYF. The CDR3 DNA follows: TGTGCCAGCAGCTTGGGAGGACTAGCGGGACAAGAGACCCAGTACTTC.

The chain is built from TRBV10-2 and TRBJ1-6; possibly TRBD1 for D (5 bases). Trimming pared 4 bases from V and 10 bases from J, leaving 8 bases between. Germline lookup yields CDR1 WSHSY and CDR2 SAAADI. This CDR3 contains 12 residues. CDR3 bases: TGCGCCAGCAGTGTTGGGGACTCACCCCTCCACTTT. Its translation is CASSVGDSPLHF.

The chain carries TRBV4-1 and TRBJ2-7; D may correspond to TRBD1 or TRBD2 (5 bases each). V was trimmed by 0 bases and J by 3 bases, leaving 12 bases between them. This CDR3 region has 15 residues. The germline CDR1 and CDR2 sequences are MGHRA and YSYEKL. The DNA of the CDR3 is TGCGCCAGCAGCCAAGAGGGGGACGGGGTCTACGAGCAGTACTTC. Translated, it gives CASSQEGDGVYEQYF.

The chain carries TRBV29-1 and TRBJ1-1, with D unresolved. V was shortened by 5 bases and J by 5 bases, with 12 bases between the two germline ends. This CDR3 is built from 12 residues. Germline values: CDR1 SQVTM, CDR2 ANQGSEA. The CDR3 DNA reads TGCAGCGTTAAATTAGTGGGTACTGAAGCTTTCTTT. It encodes CSVKLVGTEAFF.